What follows describes a single TCR beta chain. Its antigen is not known. Diagnoses were made from clinical symptoms, serum measures (thyroxine and TRAb), thyroid ultrasound and orbital computed tomography. The source of the sample is a study of T cells in Graves' hyperthyroidism and ophthalmopathy. Findings and limits, study-wide: Most thyroid clonotypes expanded above 0.001 were also detected in blood. It was a median around seven months before onset that the model predicted ophthalmopathy.

The V gene lost 5 bases and the J gene lost 8 bases, with 21 bases spanning the gap. Germline-derived CDR1 and CDR2 are MGHRA and YSYEKL. The CDR3 length is 15 residues. Amplified TCR beta CDR3 regions derived from RNA transcripts. During a first-round RT-PCR of the TCR CDR3, the HTBI primer set was used. One entry per CDR3 protein, called by TCRdb with MiXCR from the multiplex PCR reads. The sample comprises about 300,000 distinct CDR3 sequences, approximately 14% of which are singletons, and approximately 7.9% rests with the top ten. The chain recombines TRBV4-1 with TRBJ1-2; D is perhaps TRBD1 (6 bases). This sequence was found in a woman aged 40 to 49 with Graves' hyperthyroidism. Material for sequencing was blood. The CDR3: CASSAGQQGNAGYTF. Here the CDR3 DNA reads TGCGCCAGCAGCGCGGGGCAACAGGGCAATGCCGGCTACACCTTC.